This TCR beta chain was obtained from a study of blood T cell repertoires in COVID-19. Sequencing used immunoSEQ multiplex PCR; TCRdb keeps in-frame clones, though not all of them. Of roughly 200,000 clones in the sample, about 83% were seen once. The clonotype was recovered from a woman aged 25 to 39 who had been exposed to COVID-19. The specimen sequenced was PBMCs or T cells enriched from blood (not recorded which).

The CDR3 DNA follows: TGCGCCAGCAGTGAGTCGGGGGGAGCGCCCAATGAGCAGTTCTTC. Translating it yields CASSESGGAPNEQFF. The chain joins TRBV10-2 to TRBJ2-1; possibly TRBD2 for D (6 bases). The CDR3 sequence is 15 residues long. Germline assignment: CDR1 WSHSY and CDR2 SAAADI. Trimming removed 0 bases from V and 6 bases from J, with 12 bases in between.